Sequencing of this T cell receptor (beta chain) was carried out in a study of T cell responses to AZD1222 COVID-19 vaccine. Findings and limits, study-wide: Clonal diversity was possibly underestimated; the donors were predominantly white British and more often female. Dominant CD4 TCR responses targeted spike regions 160-218 and 743-854.

Generated by immunoSEQ multiplex PCR, the TCRdb table keeps only in-frame clones and is missing some. Of some 190,000 clones listed, around 89% are singletons. Germline V gene data show CDR1 as SGHRS and CDR2 as YFSETQ. The CDR3 is 16 residues long. V lost 0 bases to trimming and J lost 2 bases; unmatched junction nucleotides: 8. With regard to this clone: What it binds is not known.

The sample consisted of peripheral blood, taken on day 0 of AZD1222 vaccination. The TCR was taken from an adult in good health. V and J are TRBV5-1 and TRBJ2-7; TRBD1 matches 7 bases. The CDR3 protein is CASSLGSVQGAYEQYV. The CDR3 DNA reads as TGCGCCAGCAGCTTGGGGTCTGTCCAGGGGGCCTACGAGCAGTACGTC.